A selection of T cell receptor beta chains follows, all from one sample in a study of vaccination effects on CD4 cells after COVID-19. Clones were read by immunoSEQ multiplex PCR, and TCRdb kept only the in-frame ones, dropping some. This sample has about 38,000 clones, with about 80% found just once. For these receptors, no antigen is known. Specimen: CD4+ T cells from PBMCs cultured without peptide, collected before COVID-19 vaccination. The source is a human donor who received a COVID-19 vaccine. CDR3s include the opening cysteine and the closing phenylalanine or tryptophan. A D gene is named only where the DNA matches it firmly. Clone size, where shown, is once, few, many, or a class for clones that have expanded.

>NA|TRBJ1-1|NA|TRBV18
CASSPPNAGSNTEAFF
TGTGCCAGCTCACCACCCAACGCGGGTTCGAACACTGAAGCTTTCTTT
>NA|TRBJ1-2|NA|TRBV10-3
CAISESTGRDGYTF
TGTGCCATCAGTGAGTCAACCGGGAGGGATGGCTACACCTTC
>NA|TRBJ2-3|NA|TRBV4-1
CASSQDRGLTDTQYF
TGCGCCAGCAGCCAAGATCGGGGCCTCACAGATACGCAGTATTTT
>NA|TRBJ2-5|NA|TRBV24-1
CATSDPGPRGLETQYF
TGTGCCACCAGTGACCCCGGTCCCAGGGGCTTGGAGACCCAGTACTTC
>once|TRBJ2-3|NA|TRBV5-1
CASSSLKGSGYTQYF
TGCGCCAGCAGCTCTCTTAAGGGGTCGGGGTATACGCAGTATTTT
>NA|TRBJ2-5|TRBD1|TRBV5-8
CASSSGRDSQETQYF
TGTGCCAGCAGCTCGGGAAGGGACAGCCAAGAGACCCAGTACTTC
>NA|TRBJ2-1|NA|TRBV18
CASSPPSGQRDEQFF
TGTGCCAGCTCACCACCTTCCGGCCAGCGTGATGAGCAGTTCTTC
>NA|TRBJ2-5|NA|TRBV7-8
CASSSLGAGPQGETQYF
TGTGCCAGCAGCTCCCTCGGGGCGGGGCCTCAAGGGGAGACCCAGTACTTC
>once|TRBJ1-2|NA|TRBV24-1
CATSDSDSNYGYTF
TGTGCCACCAGTGACTCCGACAGTAACTATGGCTACACCTTC
>NA|TRBJ1-1|NA|TRBV14
CASSQSTGTEAFF
TGTGCCAGCAGCCAAAGTACAGGGACTGAAGCTTTCTTT
>once|TRBJ2-3|NA|TRBV21-1
CASSKALSGDRDYIVDTQYF
TGTGCCAGCAGCAAAGCGCTTTCCGGGGACAGGGATTATATAGTGGATACGCAGTATTTT
>once|TRBJ2-3|TRBD1|TRBV27
CASSSTGTGSYTQYF
TGTGCCAGCAGTTCAACCGGGACAGGGTCCTATACGCAGTATTTT
>NA|TRBJ2-1|TRBD2|TRBV6-2/TRBV6-3
CASSYHSGGGNEQFF
TGTGCCAGCAGTTATCATAGCGGGGGGGGGAATGAGCAGTTCTTC
>NA|TRBJ2-5|NA|TRBV9
CASSARLGETQYF
TGTGCCAGCAGCGCGAGACTCGGGGAGACCCAGTACTTC
>NA|TRBJ1-5|NA|TRBV4-1
CASPPYYQPQHF
TGCGCCAGCCCGCCTTACTATCAGCCCCAGCATTTT
>NA|TRBJ2-5|TRBD1|TRBV27
CASSLYRGETQYF
TGTGCCAGCAGTTTATACAGGGGAGAGACCCAGTACTTC
>NA|TRBJ2-1|NA|TRBV6-2/TRBV6-3
CASSSAQGGFNEQFF
TGTGCCAGCAGTTCAGCGCAGGGTGGCTTCAATGAGCAGTTCTTC
>NA|TRBJ2-3|NA|TRBV10-1
CAMKEINVVLLTDTQYF
TGCGCCATGAAAGAAATCAACGTGGTGTTGCTCACAGATACGCAGTATTTT
>NA|TRBJ2-3|NA|TRBV2
CASSGEGGPTDTQYF
TGTGCCAGCAGTGGTGAGGGGGGGCCCACAGATACGCAGTATTTT
>NA|TRBJ2-3|NA|TRBV19
CASSTAPSTDTQYF
TGTGCCAGTAGTACCGCCCCTAGCACAGATACGCAGTATTTT
>NA|TRBJ1-6|TRBD1|TRBV2
CAGQNRGLESPLHF
TGTGCCGGACAAAACAGGGGTTTGGAATCACCCCTCCACTTT
>NA|TRBJ1-5|NA|TRBV2
CASSHKGGPGGDQPQHF
TGTGCCAGCAGCCATAAGGGGGGCCCGGGAGGAGATCAGCCCCAGCATTTT
>NA|TRBJ2-3|TRBD2|TRBV9
CASGLAGALTDTQYF
TGTGCCAGCGGCCTAGCGGGGGCCCTCACAGATACGCAGTATTTT
>NA|TRBJ2-3|NA|TRBV14
CASSLGVLGDTQYF
TGTGCCAGCAGCCTAGGGGTACTGGGAGATACGCAGTATTTT
>NA|TRBJ2-3|TRBD1|TRBV29-1
CSVDEGASTDTQYF
TGCAGCGTTGACGAGGGGGCGAGCACAGATACGCAGTATTTT
>NA|TRBJ2-5|NA|TRBV28
CASSLVGRTQETQYF
TGTGCCAGCAGTTTGGTGGGACGAACGCAAGAGACCCAGTACTTC
>NA|TRBJ1-5|NA|TRBV5-5
CASSLGWVQIQPQHF
TGTGCCAGCAGCTTGGGGTGGGTCCAAATTCAGCCCCAGCATTTT
>NA|TRBJ1-1|TRBD1|TRBV4-1
CASSHAGGRAAEAFF
TGCGCCAGCAGCCACGCAGGGGGACGTGCTGCGGAAGCTTTCTTT
>NA|TRBJ1-3|NA|TRBV6-6
CASGMGGTGNTIYF
TGTGCCAGCGGCATGGGAGGAACTGGAAACACCATATATTTT
>NA|TRBJ1-5|NA|TRBV28
CASTAPSGTGLSNQPQHF
TGTGCCAGCACCGCCCCTAGCGGTACAGGCCTTAGCAATCAGCCCCAGCATTTT
>NA|TRBJ1-2|NA|TRBV5-1
CASSLAGNWEGSSGYTF
TGCGCCAGCAGCTTGGCCGGAAATTGGGAGGGCTCGAGTGGCTACACCTTC
>once|TRBJ2-6|NA|TRBV6-1
CASSEAGGFGGANVLTF
TGTGCCAGCAGTGAAGCTGGGGGGTTCGGTGGGGCCAACGTCCTGACTTTC
>NA|TRBJ1-2|NA|TRBV14
CASSQDGTRGYTF
TGTGCCAGCAGCCAAGACGGAACGCGAGGCTACACCTTC
>once|TRBJ2-6|NA|TRBV5-4
CASSRAGSGANVLTF
TGTGCCAGCAGCCGGGCAGGCTCTGGGGCCAACGTCCTGACTTTC
>NA|TRBJ2-6|NA|TRBV5-3
CARSLDSPGANVLTF
TGTGCCAGAAGCCTGGACAGTCCTGGGGCCAACGTCCTGACTTTC
>NA|TRBJ2-3|TRBD1|TRBV14
CASSQGGQGSDTQYF
TGTGCCAGCAGCCAAGGGGGACAGGGATCGGATACGCAGTATTTT
>NA|TRBJ1-1|NA|TRBV25-1
CASSEWANTEAFF
TGTGCCAGCAGTGAATGGGCAAACACTGAAGCTTTCTTT
>NA|TRBJ2-3|TRBD2|TRBV12-5
CASGLGVSGGATDTQYF
TGTGCTAGTGGTCTCGGGGTTAGCGGGGGGGCGACAGATACGCAGTATTTT
>NA|TRBJ1-2|NA|TRBV7-8
CASSLARGENYGYTF
TGTGCCAGCAGCTTAGCGCGAGGGGAGAACTATGGCTACACCTTC
>NA|TRBJ1-3|NA|TRBV7-6
CASSSGPDPGNTIYF
TGTGCCAGCAGCTCAGGGCCAGACCCTGGAAACACCATATATTTT
>NA|TRBJ1-2|NA|TRBV2
CASSRVVGYGYTF
TGTGCCAGTTCCAGGGTAGTCGGCTATGGCTACACCTTC
>NA|TRBJ1-2|NA|TRBV5-1
CASSLAGRDYGYTF
TGCGCCAGCAGCTTGGCCGGAAGGGACTATGGCTACACCTTC
>few|TRBJ1-3|NA|TRBV2
CASRGSGLTGDTIYF
TGTGCCAGCAGGGGCTCCGGGCTCACGGGGGACACCATATATTTT
>once|TRBJ1-1|TRBD1|TRBV3-1/TRBV3-2
CASSFSGTGVTEAFF
TGTGCCAGCAGCTTCTCCGGGACAGGGGTCACTGAAGCTTTCTTT
>NA|TRBJ2-2|NA|TRBV2
CASSDAQNTGELFF
TGTGCCAGCAGTGATGCCCAGAACACCGGGGAGCTGTTTTTT
>NA|TRBJ1-1|NA|TRBV7-2
CASSPPGTTNTEAFF
TGTGCCAGCAGCCCCCCAGGGACCACGAACACTGAAGCTTTCTTT
>NA|TRBJ2-3|TRBD1|TRBV18
CASSPPGQGQDTQYF
TGTGCCAGCTCACCACCGGGACAGGGTCAAGATACGCAGTATTTT
>NA|TRBJ2-2|NA|TRBV29-1
CSVERVTGELFF
TGCAGCGTTGAGCGCGTAACCGGGGAGCTGTTTTTT
>NA|TRBJ2-1|NA|TRBV7-3
CASSLTAGSNEQFF
TGTGCCAGCAGCTTAACGGCAGGGTCCAATGAGCAGTTCTTC
>NA|TRBJ1-1|TRBD1|TRBV5-6
CASSGSDRDRAEAFF
TGTGCCAGCAGCGGTTCGGACAGGGATAGGGCTGAAGCTTTCTTT
>NA|TRBJ2-1|TRBD2|TRBV24-1
CATSDSGREAIAGGYNEQFF
TGTGCCACCAGTGATTCGGGCAGGGAGGCGATAGCGGGGGGGTACAATGAGCAGTTCTTC
>NA|TRBJ2-3|TRBD2|TRBV7-3
CASSARTSGGPQYF
TGTGCCAGCAGTGCCCGGACTAGCGGGGGGCCGCAGTATTTT
>NA|TRBJ2-4|NA|TRBV5-1
CASSLQPETLAKNIQYF
TGCGCCAGCAGCTTGCAGCCCGAGACTCTAGCCAAAAACATTCAGTACTTC
>few|TRBJ2-3|TRBD1|TRBV6-6
CASSNTRTGGDTQYF
TGTGCCAGCAGTAACACCCGGACAGGGGGGGATACGCAGTATTTT